The present T cell receptor beta chain was sequenced within a study of cytotoxic CD8 clonotypes in ibrutinib-treated CLL (dated by TCRdb to about 2021). As for the study more broadly: In this cohort, some 14 patients were treatment-naive and more than 9 were relapsed/refractory, while approximately 18 had unmutated IGHV. Response samples were obtained after a median of 12 months of treatment, with a range of roughly 6 to 40 months. All remission and progressive disease samples were collected while patients were still receiving ibrutinib. Longitudinal samples were obtainable from about 30% of the roughly 90 participants in the trial. An average of 255,043 productive templates and 94,082 productive rearrangements was obtained per sample. Partial responses were observed in about 25 patients and complete responses in 2; after a median follow-up of roughly 72 months, remission was maintained in approximately 14 patients and progression was observed in approximately twelve. Cryopreserved peripheral blood mononuclear cells were collected before treatment, at response, and at either disease progression or sustained remission. Overall study outcomes, separate from this receptor: At baseline, clonality was higher than in age-matched healthy donors and showed a strong correlation with circulating CD8+ T-cell counts. Sampling times were not matched between patients in sustained remission and patients whose disease was progressing, and lymph node repertoires were not examined. An increase in clonality was observed at ibrutinib response, with clonality remaining stable during sustained remission and falling back toward baseline at progression. Public clonotypes were rare and either shrank or stayed stable during treatment, and the rise in clonality at ibrutinib response reflected expansion of private clonotypes.

A MiSeq instrument was used for deep resolution sequencing, which targeted depths ranging from 1 in 1 million up to 1 in 200,000 T cells, with coverage averaging 10x for each clonotype. The immunoSEQ hsTCRB Kit was used to generate TCR beta libraries. The source study handled its data this way. The data were analyzed with ImmunoSEQ Analyzer and ImmunoSEQ Data Assistant, and V, D and J gene assignments followed IMGT definitions. Clonality, which ranges from 0 to 1, was calculated by subtracting the normalized Shannon entropy of productive rearrangement frequencies from one. Only overrepresented clonotypes making up at least 0.05% of each patient's repertoire were included in the public clonotype analysis. About a dozen age-matched healthy donor repertoires from immuneACCESS were used as controls for clonality. The table comes from immuneACCESS by way of TCRdb, which keeps in-frame sequences with V and J called. Part of the clones is missing from these tables; in studies checked, under half for an unresolved V gene and the rest for unknown reasons. The V and J calls and clone size are taken from that table; D and trimming were inferred from the DNA. The table for this sample lists about 80,000 clones; 70% to 80% of them were counted only once. Of the sample, approximately 5% falls within the top ten clones.

The meaning of the sample's time point label: about 11 months on ibrutinib. Approximately 2 micrograms of genomic DNA were extracted from cryopreserved PBMCs for TCR beta library preparation. Longitudinal blood samples from CLL patients on ibrutinib monotherapy were analyzed using high-throughput TCR beta sequencing. The patients took part in an open-label, single-center phase 2 trial of ibrutinib monotherapy. There are a few counts of this clone. The antigen it binds to is not known. No base quality information exists; no much larger clone differs at one position. This specimen includes other DNA sequences encoding the same CDR3. At the junction V is shortened by 5 bases and J by 2 bases, with 5 bases in between. The CDR3 spans 12 residues, from the cysteine through the phenylalanine. The kept DNA is CDR3 alone, 36 bases in frame from the first base. CDR1 and CDR2, looked up from the germline V gene (reference sequence), are LNHNV and YYDKDF.

This clonotype was sampled from a human donor with chronic lymphocytic leukemia. Specimen: PBMCs, collected after 12 months of ibrutinib treatment. This chain joins TRBV15 to TRBJ2-3; TRBD2 is possibly the D segment (5 matching bases). This receptor carries the CDR3 CATSRDTDTQYF. The nucleotides are TGTGCCACCAGCCGGGACACAGATACGCAGTATTTT.